This TCR beta chain was identified in a study of patients and donors after allogeneic stem cell transplantation. MiXCR, run by TCRdb on the RT-PCR reads, gives a single entry per CDR3 protein. The sample gives more than 55,000 distinct CDR3 sequences, about an eighth of which show up once; over 25% is in the top ten. This clonotype turned up a few times. V lost 3 bases to trimming and J lost 7 bases; unmatched junction nucleotides: 14. Germline V gene lookup returns CDR1 SQVTM and CDR2 ANQGSEA. The CDR3 is 17 residues long. The chain recombines TRBV29-1 with TRBJ2-1, with 11 bases that match TRBD2. Sequences were obtained from blood, either unsorted or a sorted T cell fraction (not recorded which). The sequence was obtained from a human donor who was either an allogeneic HSCT recipient or a stem cell or donor lymphocyte infusion donor (not recorded which). It is not recorded whose cells these are; they may come from a transplant donor. The CDR3 sequence is CSVDPVAGGPVGNEQFF. CDR3 coding DNA: TGCAGCGTTGATCCGGTAGCGGGAGGGCCGGTGGGGAATGAGCAGTTCTTC.